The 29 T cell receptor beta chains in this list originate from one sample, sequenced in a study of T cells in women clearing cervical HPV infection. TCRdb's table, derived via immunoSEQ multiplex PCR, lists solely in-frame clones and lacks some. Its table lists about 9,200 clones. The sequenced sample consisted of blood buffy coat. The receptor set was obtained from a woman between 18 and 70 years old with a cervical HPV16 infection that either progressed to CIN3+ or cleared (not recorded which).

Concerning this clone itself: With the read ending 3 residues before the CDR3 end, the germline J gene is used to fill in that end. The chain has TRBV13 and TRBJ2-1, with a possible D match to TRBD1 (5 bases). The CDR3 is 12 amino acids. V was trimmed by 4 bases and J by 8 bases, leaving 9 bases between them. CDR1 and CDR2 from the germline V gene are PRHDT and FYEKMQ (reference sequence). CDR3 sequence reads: CASSSDRYEQFF. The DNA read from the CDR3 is TGTGCCAGCAGCTCTGACAGATATGAG.

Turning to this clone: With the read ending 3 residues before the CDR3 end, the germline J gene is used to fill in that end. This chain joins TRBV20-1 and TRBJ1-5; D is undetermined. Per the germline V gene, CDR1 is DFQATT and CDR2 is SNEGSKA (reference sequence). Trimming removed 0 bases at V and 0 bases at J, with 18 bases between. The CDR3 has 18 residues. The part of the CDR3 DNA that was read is TGCAGTGCTAGAGATCGGCGGACTAGTTTGAATAGCAATCAGCCC. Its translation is CSARDRRTSLNSNQP. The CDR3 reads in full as CSARDRRTSLNSNQPQHF.

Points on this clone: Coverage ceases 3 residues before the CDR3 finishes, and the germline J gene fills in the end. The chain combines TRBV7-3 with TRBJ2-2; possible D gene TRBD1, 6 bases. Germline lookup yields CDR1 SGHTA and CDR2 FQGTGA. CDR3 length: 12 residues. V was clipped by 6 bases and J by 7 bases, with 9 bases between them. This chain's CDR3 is CASSTGIGELFF. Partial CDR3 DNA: TGTGCCAGCAGTACAGGGATCGGGGAG.

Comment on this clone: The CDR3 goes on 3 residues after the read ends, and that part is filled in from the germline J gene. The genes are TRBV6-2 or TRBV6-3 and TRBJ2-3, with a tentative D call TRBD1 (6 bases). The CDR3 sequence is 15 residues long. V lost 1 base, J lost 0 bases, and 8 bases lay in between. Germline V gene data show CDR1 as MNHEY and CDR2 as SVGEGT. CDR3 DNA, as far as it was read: TGTGCCAGCAGTTACTTTGGGACAAGCACAGATACG. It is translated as CASSYFGTSTDT. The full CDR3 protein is CASSYFGTSTDTQYF.

CDR3 bases read: TGTGCCAGCAGCTTGACAGGGGGAGGGCAGCCG. This sequence encodes CASSLTGGGQP. The complete CDR3 reads CASSLTGGGQPQYF. The rearrangement joins TRBV7-8 to TRBJ2-3; TRBD1 aligns across 9 bases. The read comes to an end 3 residues before the CDR3 does, leaving the germline J gene to fill in the end. Germline values: CDR1 SGHVS, CDR2 FQNEAQ. The CDR3 contains 14 residues.

The part of the CDR3 DNA that was read is TGCGCCAGCAGCTACTATAGCGGGGGGAATTACAATGAG. Residues: CASSYYSGGNYNE. The CDR3, in full, reads CASSYYSGGNYNEQFF. This chain connects TRBV5-1 to TRBJ2-1, with 10 bases fitting TRBD2. The missing CDR3 end, 3 residues past where the read stops, is filled in from the germline J gene. The length of the CDR3 is 16 residues. Germline V gives CDR1 SGHRS, CDR2 YFSETQ. Trimming took 3 bases from V and 4 from J; bases not matched to a gene: 7. The full variable domain, its missing parts supplied by reference TRBV5-1 and TRBJ2-1, is KAGVTQTPRYLIKTRGQQVTLSCSPISGHRSVSWYQQTPGQGLQFLFEYFSETQRNKGNFPGRFSGRQFSNSRSEMNVSTLELGDSALYLCASSYYSGGNYNEQFFGPGTRLTVL.

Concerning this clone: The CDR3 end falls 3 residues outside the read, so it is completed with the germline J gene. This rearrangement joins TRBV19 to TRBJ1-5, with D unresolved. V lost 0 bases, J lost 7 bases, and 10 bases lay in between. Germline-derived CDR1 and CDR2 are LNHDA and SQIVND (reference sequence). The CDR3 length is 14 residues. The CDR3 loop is CASSIDSVEQPQHF. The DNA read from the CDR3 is TGTGCCAGTAGTATAGATAGTGTTGAACAGCCC.

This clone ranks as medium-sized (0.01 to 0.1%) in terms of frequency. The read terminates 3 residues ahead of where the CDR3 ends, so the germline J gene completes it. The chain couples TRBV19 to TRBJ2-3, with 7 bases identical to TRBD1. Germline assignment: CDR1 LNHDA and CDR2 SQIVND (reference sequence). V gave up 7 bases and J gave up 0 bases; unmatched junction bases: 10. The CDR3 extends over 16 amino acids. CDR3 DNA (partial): TGTGCCAGTAAATTGGCGACAGGGTATAGCACAGATACG. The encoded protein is CASKLATGYSTDT. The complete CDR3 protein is CASKLATGYSTDTQYF.

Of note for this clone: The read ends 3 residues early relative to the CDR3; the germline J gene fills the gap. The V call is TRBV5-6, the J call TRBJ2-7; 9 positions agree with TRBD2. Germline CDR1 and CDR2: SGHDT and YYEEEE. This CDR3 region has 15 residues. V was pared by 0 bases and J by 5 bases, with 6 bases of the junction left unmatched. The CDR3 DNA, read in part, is TGTGCCAGCAGCTTGGCCGGGACTAGCAGGGACGAG. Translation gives CASSLAGTSRDE. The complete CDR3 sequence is CASSLAGTSRDEQYF.

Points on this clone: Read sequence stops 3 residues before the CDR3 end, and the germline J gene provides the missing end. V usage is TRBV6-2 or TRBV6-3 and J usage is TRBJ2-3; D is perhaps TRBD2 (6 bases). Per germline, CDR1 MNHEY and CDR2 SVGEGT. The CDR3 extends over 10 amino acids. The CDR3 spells CASSGGTQYF. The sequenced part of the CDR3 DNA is TGTGCCAGCAGTGGGGGGACG.

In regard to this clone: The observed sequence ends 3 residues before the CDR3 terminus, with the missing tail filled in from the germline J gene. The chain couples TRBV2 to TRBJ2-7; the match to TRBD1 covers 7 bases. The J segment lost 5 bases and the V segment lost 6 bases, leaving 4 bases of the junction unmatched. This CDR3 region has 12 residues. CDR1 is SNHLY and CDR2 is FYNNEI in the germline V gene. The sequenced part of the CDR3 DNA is TGTGCCAGCAGAGGGACAGCCCACGAG. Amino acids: CASRGTAHE. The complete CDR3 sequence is CASRGTAHEQYF. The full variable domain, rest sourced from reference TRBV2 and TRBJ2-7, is EPEVTQTPSHQVTQMGQEVILRCVPISNHLYFYWYRQILGQKVEFLVSFYNNEISEKSEIFDDQFSVERPDGSNFTLKIRSTKLEDSAMYFCASRGTAHEQYFGPGTRLTVT.

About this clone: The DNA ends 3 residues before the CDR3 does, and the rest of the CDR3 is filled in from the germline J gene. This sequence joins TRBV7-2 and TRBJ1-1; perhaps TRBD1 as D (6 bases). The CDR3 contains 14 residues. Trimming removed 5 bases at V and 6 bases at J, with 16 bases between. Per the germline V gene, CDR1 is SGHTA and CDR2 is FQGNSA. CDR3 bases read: TGTGCCAGCAGCCTAAGGACAGAAACCTCTGAA. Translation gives CASSLRTETSE. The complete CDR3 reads CASSLRTETSEAFF. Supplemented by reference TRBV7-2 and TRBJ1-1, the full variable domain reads GAGVSQSPSNKVTEKGKDVELRCDPISGHTALYWYRQSLGQGLEFLIYFQGNSAPDKSGLPSDRFSAERTGGSVSTLTIQRTQQEDSAVYLCASSLRTETSEAFFGQGTRLTVV.

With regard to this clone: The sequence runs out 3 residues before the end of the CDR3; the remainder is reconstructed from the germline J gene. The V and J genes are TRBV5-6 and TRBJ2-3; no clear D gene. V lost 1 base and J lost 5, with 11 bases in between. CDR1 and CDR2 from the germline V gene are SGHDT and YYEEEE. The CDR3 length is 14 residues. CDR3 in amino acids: CASSLKRLIDTQYF. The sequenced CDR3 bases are TGTGCCAGCAGCTTGAAGAGGCTTATAGATACG.

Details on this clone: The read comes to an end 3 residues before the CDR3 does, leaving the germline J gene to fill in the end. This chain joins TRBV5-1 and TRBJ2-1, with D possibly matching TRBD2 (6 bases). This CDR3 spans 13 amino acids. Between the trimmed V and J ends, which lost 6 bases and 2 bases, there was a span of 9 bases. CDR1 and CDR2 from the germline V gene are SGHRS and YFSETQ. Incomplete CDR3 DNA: TGCGCCAGCATGCGGGAAACCTACAATGAG. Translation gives CASMRETYNE. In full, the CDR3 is CASMRETYNEQFF.

The sequenced part of the CDR3 DNA is TGTGCCAGTAGTCCCACCACGACAAGCTCCTACAATGAC. Protein sequence: CASSPTTTSSYND. The full CDR3 is CASSPTTTSSYNDYTF. The chain links TRBV19 to TRBJ1-2; D uncertain. The CDR3 end falls 3 residues outside the read, so it is completed with the germline J gene. The CDR3 is 16 residues long. Germline V CDR1 and CDR2: LNHDA, SQIVND (reference sequence).

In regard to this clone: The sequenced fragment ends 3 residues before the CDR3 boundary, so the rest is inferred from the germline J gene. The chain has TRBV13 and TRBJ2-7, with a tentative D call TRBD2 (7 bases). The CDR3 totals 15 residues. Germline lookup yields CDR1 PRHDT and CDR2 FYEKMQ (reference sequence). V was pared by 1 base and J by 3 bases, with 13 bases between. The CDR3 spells CASSLDRGAFYEQYF. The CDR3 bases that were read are TGTGCCAGCAGCTTAGACCGGGGGGCGTTCTACGAG.

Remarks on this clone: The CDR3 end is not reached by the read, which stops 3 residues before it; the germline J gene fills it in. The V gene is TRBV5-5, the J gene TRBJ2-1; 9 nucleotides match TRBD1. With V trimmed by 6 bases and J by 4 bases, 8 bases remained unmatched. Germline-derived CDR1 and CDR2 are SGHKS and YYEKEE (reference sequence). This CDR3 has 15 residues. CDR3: CASILPGTGYNEQFF. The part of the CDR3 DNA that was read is TGTGCCAGCATCCTTCCCGGGACAGGGTACAATGAG. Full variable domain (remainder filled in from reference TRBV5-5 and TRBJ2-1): DAGVTQSPTHLIKTRGQQVTLRCSPISGHKSVSWYQQVLGQGPQFIFQYYEKEERGRGNFPDRFSARQFPNYSSELNVNALLLGDSALYLCASILPGTGYNEQFFGPGTRLTVL.

CDR3 DNA, as far as it was read: TGTGCCAGCAGCCCCCAGACAGGGGTAGTTACTGAA. Translated: CASSPQTGVVTE. Given in full, the CDR3 is CASSPQTGVVTEAFF. The rearrangement uses TRBV5-4 and TRBJ1-1, with TRBD1 matching over 8 bases. From the germline J gene comes the end of the CDR3, since the read stops 3 residues before it. Germline V CDR1 and CDR2: SGHNT, YYREEE (reference sequence). This CDR3 spans 15 amino acids. Trimming removed 4 bases from V and 5 bases from J; junction bases left unmatched: 10. Supplemented by reference TRBV5-4 and TRBJ1-1, the full variable domain reads ETGVTQSPTHLIKTRGQQVTLRCSSQSGHNTVSWYQQALGQGPQFIFQYYREEENGRGNFPPRFSGLQFPNYSSELNVNALELDDSALYLCASSPQTGVVTEAFFGQGTRLTVV.

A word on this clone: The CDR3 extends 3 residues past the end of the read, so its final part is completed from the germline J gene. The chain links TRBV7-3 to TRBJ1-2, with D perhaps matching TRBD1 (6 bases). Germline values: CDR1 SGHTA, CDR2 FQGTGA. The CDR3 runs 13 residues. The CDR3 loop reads CASSSWDIRGYTF. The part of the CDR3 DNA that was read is TGTGCCAGCAGCTCCTGGGACATACGAGGC.

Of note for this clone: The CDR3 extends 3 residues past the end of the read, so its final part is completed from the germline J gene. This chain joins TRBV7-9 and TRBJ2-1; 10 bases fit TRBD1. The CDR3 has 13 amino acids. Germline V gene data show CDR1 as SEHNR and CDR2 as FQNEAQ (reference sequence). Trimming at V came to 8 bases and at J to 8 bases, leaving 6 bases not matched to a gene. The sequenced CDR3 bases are TGTGCCAGCCGGGACAGGGGTCGGGATGAG. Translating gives CASRDRGRDE. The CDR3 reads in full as CASRDRGRDEQFF.

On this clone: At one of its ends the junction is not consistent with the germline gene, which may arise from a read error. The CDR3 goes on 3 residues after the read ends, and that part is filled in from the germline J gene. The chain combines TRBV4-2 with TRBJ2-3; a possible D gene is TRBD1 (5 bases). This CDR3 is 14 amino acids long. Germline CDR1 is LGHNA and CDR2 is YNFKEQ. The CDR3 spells CASSQGALTDTQYF. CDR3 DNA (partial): TGCGCCAGCAGCCAAGGGGCCCTCACGGATACG.

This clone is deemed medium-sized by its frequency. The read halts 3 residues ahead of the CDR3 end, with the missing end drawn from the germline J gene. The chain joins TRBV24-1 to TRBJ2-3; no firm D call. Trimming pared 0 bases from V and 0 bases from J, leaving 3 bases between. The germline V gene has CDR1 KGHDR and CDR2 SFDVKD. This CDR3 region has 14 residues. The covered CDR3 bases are TGTGCCACCAGTGATTTGTCTAGCACAGATACG. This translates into CATSDLSSTDT. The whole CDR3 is CATSDLSSTDTQYF.

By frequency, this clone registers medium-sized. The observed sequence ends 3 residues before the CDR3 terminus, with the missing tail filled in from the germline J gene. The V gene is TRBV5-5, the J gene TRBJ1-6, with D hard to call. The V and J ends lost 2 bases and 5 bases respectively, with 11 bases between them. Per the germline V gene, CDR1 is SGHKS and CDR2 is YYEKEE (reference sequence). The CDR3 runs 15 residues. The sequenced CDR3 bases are TGTGCCAGCAGCTTACGGGTTGCGGATAATTCACCC. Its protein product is CASSLRVADNSP. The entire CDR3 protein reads CASSLRVADNSPLHF.

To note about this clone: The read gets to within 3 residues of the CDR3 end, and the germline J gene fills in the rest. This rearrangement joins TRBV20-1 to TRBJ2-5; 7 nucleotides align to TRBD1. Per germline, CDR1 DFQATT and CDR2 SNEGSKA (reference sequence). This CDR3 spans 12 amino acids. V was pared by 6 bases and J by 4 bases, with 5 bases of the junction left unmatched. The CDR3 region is CSALDRVETQYF. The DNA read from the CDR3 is TGCAGTGCCCTCGACAGGGTAGAGACC.

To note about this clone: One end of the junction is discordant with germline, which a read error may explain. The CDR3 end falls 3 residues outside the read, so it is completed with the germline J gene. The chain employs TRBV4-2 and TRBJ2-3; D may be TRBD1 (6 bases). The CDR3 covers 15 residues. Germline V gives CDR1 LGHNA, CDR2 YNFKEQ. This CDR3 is CASSQGTGSTDTQYF. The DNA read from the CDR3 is TGCGCCAGCAGCCAAGGTACAGGGTCCACAGATACG.

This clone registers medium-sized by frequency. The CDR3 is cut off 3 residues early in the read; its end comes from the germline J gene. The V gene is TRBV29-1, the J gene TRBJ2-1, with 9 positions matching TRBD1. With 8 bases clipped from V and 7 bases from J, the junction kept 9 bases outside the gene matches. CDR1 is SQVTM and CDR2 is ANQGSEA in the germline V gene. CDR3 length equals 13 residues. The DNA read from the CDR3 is TGCAGCTTTCGGGGGACAGGGAGGAATGAG. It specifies CSFRGTGRNE. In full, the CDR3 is CSFRGTGRNEQFF.

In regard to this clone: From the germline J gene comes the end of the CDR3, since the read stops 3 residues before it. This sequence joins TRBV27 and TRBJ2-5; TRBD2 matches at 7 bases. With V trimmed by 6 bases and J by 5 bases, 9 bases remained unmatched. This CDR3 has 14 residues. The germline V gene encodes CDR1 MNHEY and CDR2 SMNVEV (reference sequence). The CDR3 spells CASRKLASVETQYF. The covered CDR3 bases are TGTGCCAGCAGAAAACTAGCGTCCGTGGAGACC.

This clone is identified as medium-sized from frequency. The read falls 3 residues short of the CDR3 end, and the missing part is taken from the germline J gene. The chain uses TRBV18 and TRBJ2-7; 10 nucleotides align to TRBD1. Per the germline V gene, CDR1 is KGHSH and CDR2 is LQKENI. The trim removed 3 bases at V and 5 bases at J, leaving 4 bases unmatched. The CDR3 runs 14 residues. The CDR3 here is CASSPRQGADEQYF. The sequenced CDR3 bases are TGTGCCAGCTCACCCCGACAGGGGGCGGACGAG.

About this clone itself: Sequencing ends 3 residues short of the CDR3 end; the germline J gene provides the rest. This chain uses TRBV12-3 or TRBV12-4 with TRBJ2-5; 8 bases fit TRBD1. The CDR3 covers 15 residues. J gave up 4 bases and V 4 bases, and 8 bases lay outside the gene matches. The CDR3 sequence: CASSSRGTGLETQYF. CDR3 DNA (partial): TGTGCCAGCAGTTCCAGGGGGACAGGACTAGAGACC.